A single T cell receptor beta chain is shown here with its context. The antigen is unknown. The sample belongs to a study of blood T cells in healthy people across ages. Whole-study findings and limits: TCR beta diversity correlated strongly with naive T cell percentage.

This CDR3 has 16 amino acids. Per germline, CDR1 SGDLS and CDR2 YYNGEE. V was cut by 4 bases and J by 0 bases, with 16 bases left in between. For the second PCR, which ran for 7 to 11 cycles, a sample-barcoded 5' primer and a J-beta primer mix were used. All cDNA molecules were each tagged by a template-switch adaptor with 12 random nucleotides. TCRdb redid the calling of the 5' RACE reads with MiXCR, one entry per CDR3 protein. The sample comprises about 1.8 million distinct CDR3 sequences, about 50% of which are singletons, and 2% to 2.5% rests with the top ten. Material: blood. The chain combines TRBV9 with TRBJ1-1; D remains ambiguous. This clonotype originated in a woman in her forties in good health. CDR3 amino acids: CASSPQPGNLNTEAFF. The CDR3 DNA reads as TGTGCCAGCAGCCCTCAACCGGGGAACTTGAACACTGAAGCTTTCTTT.